The next 16 T cell receptor beta chains were all read from a single sample in a study of Ad26.COV2.S vaccination and SARS-CoV-2 variants. Indicated treatment: around 19 received Ad26.COV2.S at low or high dose, single or two shots; about 5 received placebo; per-sample allocation not given. Sampling took place 63 days after the first vaccine or placebo injection. Repertoires were generated with immunoSEQ multiplex PCR, while TCRdb's copy carries only in-frame clones and drops some. The sample carries hundreds of thousands of clones, roughly 90% recorded once. Material: peripheral blood, obtained in a trial of Ad26.COV2.S vaccine versus placebo. These receptors all stem from a person aged 18-65 years who received the Ad26.COV2.S COVID-19 vaccine or a placebo.

A few counts support this clone. The CDR3 sequence: CASSPRQTSAQHF. The CDR3 bases are TGTGCCAGCAGTCCCAGACAGACCTCGGCCCAGCATTTT. V and J are TRBV12-3 or TRBV12-4 and TRBJ1-5, with a possible D match to TRBD1 (5 bases). The CDR3 is made up of 13 amino acids. V lost 5 bases to trimming and J lost 11 bases, with 16 bases between them.

J is TRBJ2-3 and V is TRBV19, with 12 bases aligning to TRBD2. This CDR3 has 17 residues. Germline loops: CDR1 LNHDA, CDR2 SQIVND (reference sequence). Trimming cost V 1 base and J 5 bases; bases outside gene matches: 7. The CDR3 loop reads CASSIGSSGGALDTQYF. The CDR3 DNA sequence: TGTGCCAGTAGTATAGGGTCTAGCGGGGGGGCGTTAGATACGCAGTATTTT.

V and J are TRBV19 and TRBJ2-4; the D gene is possibly TRBD2 (5 bases). The CDR3 is made up of 13 amino acids. The germline V gene has CDR1 LNHDA and CDR2 SQIVND (reference sequence). Trimming shortened V by 6 bases and J by 8 bases, and 14 bases separated the two germline ends. CDR3 in DNA: TGTGCCAGTAGACGGGGATCCACGGACATTCAGTACTTC. It translates to CASRRGSTDIQYF.

The chain recombines TRBV13 with TRBJ2-1, with D maybe TRBD2 (5 bases). The CDR3 is made up of 11 amino acids. Trimming stripped 8 bases from V and 8 bases from J, with 10 bases between. CDR1 PRHDT and CDR2 FYEKMQ come from the germline V gene (reference sequence). CDR3 amino acids: CASSVGDEQFF. The CDR3 coding sequence is TGTGCCAGCTCGGTCGGGGATGAGCAGTTCTTC.

J is TRBJ2-7 and V is TRBV18; a possible D gene is TRBD2 (6 bases). This CDR3 region has 14 residues. Germline assignment: CDR1 KGHSH and CDR2 LQKENI. Trimming removed 3 bases from V and 3 bases from J, with 12 bases in between. CDR3 amino acids: CASSPGLGNYEQYF. CDR3 bases: TGTGCCAGCTCACCGGGACTTGGAAACTACGAGCAGTACTTC.

The chain uses TRBV24-1 and TRBJ2-4, with D uncertain. Germline CDR1 and CDR2: KGHDR and SFDVKD. This CDR3 spans 12 amino acids. V dropped 3 bases and J dropped 6 bases, with 5 bases sitting between them. Here the CDR3 reads CATSDLLNIQYF. DNA of the CDR3: TGTGCCACCAGTGATCTCCTAAACATTCAGTACTTC.

J is TRBJ2-5 and V is TRBV5-5, with 9 bases lining up with TRBD1. Germline V gene data show CDR1 as SGHKS and CDR2 as YYEKEE (reference sequence). J gave up 2 bases and V 0 bases, and 5 bases lay outside the gene matches. The CDR3 spans 16 residues. CDR3 sequence: CASSLEGQGGQETQYF. CDR3 bases: TGTGCCAGCAGCTTGGAGGGACAGGGAGGTCAAGAGACCCAGTACTTC.

The rearrangement uses TRBV6-1 and TRBJ1-5; D may be TRBD1 (6 bases). The CDR3 loop spans 14 amino acids. Germline CDR1 is MNHNS and CDR2 is SASEGT. V lost 2 bases and J 6 bases, leaving 11 bases between the germline ends. The CDR3 nucleotides are TGTGCCAGCAGTGAAAGCTGGGGGGCTCAGCCCCAGCATTTT. It translates to CASSESWGAQPQHF.

This clone showed up just once. This chain joins TRBV10-1 and TRBJ2-5; 8 bases line up with TRBD1. The junction had 26 bases not matched to a gene; V was cut back by 2 bases and J by 3 bases. The germline CDR1 and CDR2 sequences are WNHNN and SYGVQD (reference sequence). The CDR3 loop spans 22 amino acids. CDR3 in DNA: TGCGCCAGCAGTGAGAACCCGGGGGCAGGGGGCCCTCGATCTCACAAAAAAGAGACCCAGTACTTC. Translating gives CASSENPGAGGPRSHKKETQYF.

As to this clone: Other DNA sequences in this specimen translate into the identical CDR3. This chain joins TRBV9 and TRBJ2-6; D call uncertain. The ends were cut back, 2 bases at V and 0 bases at J, with 3 bases in the middle. The CDR3 covers 14 residues. Germline-derived CDR1 and CDR2 are SGDLS and YYNGEE. CDR3 in amino acids: CASSVDSGANVLTF. In DNA, the CDR3 is TGTGCCAGCAGCGTGGACTCTGGGGCCAACGTCCTGACTTTC.

A few counts support this clone. The chain is built from TRBV20-1 and TRBJ1-1; TRBD1 is a possible D gene (5 bases). CDR3 length equals 11 residues. Trimming removed 3 bases from V and 8 bases from J, with 10 bases in between. CDR1 DFQATT and CDR2 SNEGSKA come from the germline V gene (reference sequence). CDR3 DNA: TGCAGTGCTAGCAGGGCAGACGAAGCTTTCTTT. It translates to CSASRADEAFF.

The chain couples TRBV7-9 to TRBJ2-7, with 11 bases fitting TRBD2. The germline CDR1 and CDR2 sequences are SEHNR and FQNEAQ (reference sequence). This CDR3 has 16 residues. V was pared by 4 bases and J by 1 base, with 6 bases of the junction left unmatched. The CDR3 loop reads CASSSPGLAASYEQYF. In DNA, the CDR3 is TGTGCCAGCAGCTCTCCGGGACTAGCGGCTTCCTACGAGCAGTACTTC.

This chain joins TRBV2 and TRBJ2-3; 7 bases agree with TRBD2. The J segment lost 2 bases and the V segment lost 5 bases, leaving 4 bases of the junction unmatched. The CDR3 is 14 amino acids. In germline, CDR1 is SNHLY, CDR2 FYNNEI. CDR3 sequence: CASSRAGVTDTQYF. The CDR3 DNA sequence: TGTGCCAGCAGTCGCGCGGGAGTCACAGATACGCAGTATTTT.

The CDR3 bases are TGTGCCATCAGTGCCCCGGGGCGGGGGAGCACAGATACGCAGTATTTT. Protein sequence: CAISAPGRGSTDTQYF. The V and J genes are TRBV10-3 and TRBJ2-3; 7 bases align to TRBD2. Losses at the gene ends were 4 bases for V and 0 bases for J; bases not matched to a gene: 7. The CDR3 extends over 16 amino acids. CDR1 is ENHRY and CDR2 is SYGVKD in the germline V gene.

The rearrangement uses TRBV11-2 and TRBJ2-1; no clear D. CDR3 size: 14 residues. In germline, CDR1 is SGHAT, CDR2 FQNNGV. Trimming cost V 3 bases and J 3 bases, with 9 bases left between them. CDR3 sequence: CASSFSLNYNEQFF. CDR3 nucleotide sequence: TGTGCCAGCAGCTTTTCGCTCAACTACAATGAGCAGTTCTTC.

The V gene is TRBV10-3, the J gene TRBJ1-1; 7 nucleotides align to TRBD1. V was clipped by 6 bases and J by 3 bases; unmatched bases: 7. This CDR3 has 14 residues. From germline, CDR1 is ENHRY and CDR2 SYGVKD. The CDR3 loop reads CAIRDRDPDTEAFF. The CDR3 bases are TGTGCCATCAGAGACAGGGACCCCGACACTGAAGCTTTCTTT.